Listed below are T cell receptor beta chains from one sample, sequenced in a study of Graves' ophthalmopathy and Graves' hyperthyroidism. TCRdb called the multiplex PCR reads again in MiXCR, with one record for every CDR3 protein. The sample consists of about 370,000 distinct CDR3 sequences, about 18% of them appearing once. Sequencing was carried out using peripheral blood. The receptors come from an adult woman with stable Graves' hyperthyroidism. Both conserved end residues are part of each CDR3. D genes are given only for firm matches. Clone size is stated in some rows and not others, as once, few, many or a class when expanded.

v_call,d_call,j_call,clone_size,cdr3_aa,cdr3_nt
TRBV28,.,TRBJ1-1,few,CASRKTQNTEAFF,TGTGCCAGCAGAAAAACACAGAACACTGAAGCTTTCTTT
TRBV2,TRBD1,TRBJ2-7,many,CASSEAVTGSQYEQYF,TGTGCCAGCAGTGAAGCTGTGACAGGGAGTCAGTACGAGCAGTACTTC
TRBV19,.,TRBJ1-1,many,CASPWARWQGIVNTEAFF,TGTGCCAGTCCATGGGCCCGCTGGCAGGGGATCGTGAACACTGAAGCTTTCTTT
TRBV11-1,TRBD2,TRBJ2-7,.,CASSPPGGGNIYEQYF,TGTGCCAGCAGCCCCCCTGGGGGGGGGAATATCTACGAGCAGTACTTC
TRBV6-2/TRBV6-3,.,TRBJ1-3,many,CASSYGGLLSSGNTIYF,TGTGCCAGCAGTTACGGGGGACTCCTAAGCTCTGGAAACACCATATATTTT
TRBV11-2,.,TRBJ2-7,medium-sized,CASSLSVSGGYEQYF,TGTGCCAGCAGCTTATCTGTCTCCGGGGGCTACGAGCAGTACTTC
TRBV29-1,TRBD1,TRBJ2-7,many,CSVGTGAAYEQYF,TGCAGCGTGGGGACAGGGGCGGCCTACGAGCAGTACTTC
TRBV4-2,TRBD2,TRBJ2-5,.,CASSQAPGGETQYF,TGTGCCAGCAGCCAAGCTCCCGGGGGGGAGACCCAGTACTTC
TRBV28,.,TRBJ1-1,many,CASSPRTWNTEAFF,TGTGCCAGCAGTCCGCGGACGTGGAACACTGAAGCTTTCTTT
TRBV4-1,.,TRBJ2-7,.,CASSQGFGGTQTPLAYEQYF,TGCGCCAGCAGCCAAGGCTTCGGGGGGACACAAACCCCCCTGGCCTACGAGCAGTACTTC
TRBV7-3,TRBD2,TRBJ2-5,.,CASSLTGREGLGETQYF,TGTGCCAGCAGCTTAACTGGACGGGAGGGCCTGGGAGAGACCCAGTACTTC
TRBV12-3/TRBV12-4,.,TRBJ1-1,many,CASSLALQGPPEAFF,TGTGCCAGCAGTTTAGCGCTTCAGGGTCCCCCTGAAGCTTTCTTT
TRBV5-6,.,TRBJ1-1,.,CASSFRGLNTEAFF,TGTGCCAGCAGTTTCAGGGGTCTGAACACTGAAGCTTTCTTT
TRBV3-1,.,TRBJ2-7,.,CASSQGDFTYEQYF,TGTGCCAGCAGCCAAGGGGATTTCACCTACGAGCAGTACTTC
TRBV6-5,.,TRBJ1-2,.,CASSYSGGIRFGYTF,TGTGCCAGCAGTTACTCGGGGGGGATTCGCTTTGGCTACACCTTC
TRBV6-5,TRBD2,TRBJ2-5,many,CASSYSGTSGSVETQYF,TGTGCCAGCAGTTATTCCGGGACTAGCGGGAGTGTGGAGACCCAGTACTTC
TRBV28,TRBD1,TRBJ2-2,many,CASSSPTYRDRNTGELFF,TGTGCCAGCAGTTCCCCAACCTACCGGGACAGGAACACCGGGGAGCTGTTTTTT
TRBV6-2/TRBV6-3,.,TRBJ2-7,.,CASSWTVYEQYF,TGTGCCAGCAGCTGGACAGTGTACGAGCAGTACTTC
TRBV27,TRBD1,TRBJ2-7,many,CASSFYQGARFEQYF,TGTGCCAGCAGTTTTTATCAGGGGGCGAGGTTCGAGCAGTACTTC
TRBV10-3,TRBD1,TRBJ2-7,.,CAISQGEIYEQYF,TGTGCCATCAGTCAGGGGGAGATCTACGAGCAGTACTTC
TRBV20-1,.,TRBJ1-1,many,CSARQGNTEAFF,TGCAGTGCTAGACAGGGGAACACTGAAGCTTTCTTT
TRBV11-2,.,TRBJ2-7,many,CASSLAVRVPLEQYF,TGTGCCAGCAGCTTAGCTGTTAGGGTTCCCCTCGAGCAGTACTTC
TRBV6-5,TRBD2,TRBJ2-7,.,CASSYQRGDHEQYF,TGTGCCAGCAGTTACCAGCGGGGGGATCATGAGCAGTACTTC
TRBV7-9,.,TRBJ1-1,few,CASSVPGVWDTEAFF,TGTGCCAGCAGCGTACCGGGGGTTTGGGACACTGAAGCTTTCTTT
TRBV29-1,.,TRBJ2-7,many,CSVGEGFYEQYF,TGCAGCGTTGGTGAGGGATTCTACGAGCAGTACTTC
TRBV7-9,TRBD1,TRBJ1-1,many,CASSSIDRGNTEAFF,TGTGCCAGCAGCTCAATAGACAGGGGGAACACTGAAGCTTTCTTT
TRBV11-1,.,TRBJ1-1,many,CASSLAVPNTEAFF,TGTGCCAGCAGCTTAGCGGTTCCCAATACTGAAGCTTTCTTT
TRBV10-3,.,TRBJ2-2,few,CAISEFEPNTGELFF,TGTGCCATCAGTGAGTTTGAACCGAACACCGGGGAGCTGTTTTTT
TRBV4-3,.,TRBJ1-3,many,CASSQEKGNTIYF,TGCGCCAGCAGCCAAGAGAAGGGAAACACCATATATTTT
TRBV27,TRBD1,TRBJ1-3,many,CASSYGQGADTIYF,TGTGCCAGCAGTTACGGACAGGGGGCAGACACCATATATTTT
TRBV6-1,TRBD1,TRBJ2-5,many,CASSFDRGQETQYF,TGTGCCAGCAGCTTCGACAGGGGACAAGAGACCCAGTACTTC
TRBV4-1,.,TRBJ2-7,many,CASSQTDRAYEQYF,TGCGCCAGCAGCCAGACGGACAGAGCCTACGAGCAGTACTTC
TRBV11-1,.,TRBJ2-5,.,CASSLGWNQETQYF,TGTGCCAGCAGCTTAGGCTGGAACCAAGAGACCCAGTACTTC
TRBV28,.,TRBJ1-5,many,CASRDGSQPQHF,TGTGCCAGCAGGGACGGCAGTCAGCCCCAGCATTTT
TRBV6-1,TRBD1,TRBJ2-6,many,CASSEEQGAGANVLTF,TGTGCCAGCAGTGAGGAACAGGGGGCTGGGGCCAACGTCCTGACTTTC
TRBV28,TRBD1,TRBJ1-1,many,CASSPRTGWGNTEAFF,TGTGCCAGCAGTCCACGGACAGGGTGGGGGAACACTGAAGCTTTCTTT
TRBV9,.,TRBJ2-5,many,CASSPRHQEAQYF,TGTGCCAGCAGCCCCCGGCACCAAGAGGCCCAGTACTTC
TRBV12-3/TRBV12-4,.,TRBJ1-1,many,CASISDSMNTEAFF,TGTGCCAGCATTAGCGACAGCATGAACACTGAAGCTTTCTTT
TRBV27,.,TRBJ1-1,many,CASSAPGAGHTEAFF,TGTGCCAGCAGTGCCCCAGGGGCGGGGCACACTGAAGCTTTCTTT
TRBV29-1,.,TRBJ2-4,many,CSVEEAGPIQYF,TGCAGCGTAGAAGAGGCGGGACCCATTCAGTACTTC
TRBV2,TRBD1,TRBJ1-2,once,CASRTGTDGYTF,TGTGCCAGCAGAACCGGGACAGATGGCTACACCTTC
TRBV7-9,.,TRBJ1-5,many,CASSLSGHRNQPQHF,TGTGCCAGCAGCTTATCAGGGCATCGCAATCAGCCCCAGCATTTT
TRBV28,.,TRBJ2-7,few,CASSFGVSEQYF,TGTGCCAGCAGTTTTGGGGTTTCCGAGCAGTACTTC
TRBV28,.,TRBJ1-3,many,CASSRPPGNTIYF,TGTGCCAGCAGCCGGCCCCCTGGAAACACCATATATTTT
TRBV28,.,TRBJ1-2,many,CASSIQNYGYTF,TGTGCCAGCAGTATTCAAAACTATGGCTACACCTTC